Here is one TCR beta chain with its context. No cognate antigen has been identified for it. The sample holds no much larger clone one base away, and base qualities are not on file. The CDR3 runs 14 amino acids, cysteine and phenylalanine included. Only CDR3 DNA remains: 42 bases, in frame from the first base. CDR1 and CDR2, looked up from the germline V gene, are SGHDT and YYEEEE. At the junction V is shortened by 2 bases and J by 7 bases, with 15 bases in between. This specimen comes from a study of blood T cell repertoires in COVID-19 (dated by TCRdb to between 2020 and 2021). For the study in its entirety: Collaborator samples came from the United States, Italy and Spain and covered acute and convalescent phases of COVID-19. The material from the prospective study consisted of cDNA or gDNA derived from T cells, B-cell-depleted T cells, or PBMCs. Deeply sampled blood TCRbeta repertoires from subjects exposed to, actively infected with, or recovered from COVID-19 were included in the dataset. The repertoires were released in a freely available public database intended as a resource for research on the immune response to SARS-CoV-2. Samples came from the ongoing ImmuneRACE study (first 160 participants) plus 1,254 subjects from 6 global collaborators. Nearly every sample came with metadata listing a de-identified subject ID, COVID-19 status, age in years and sex. HLA class I and class II types, where available, came from metadata supplied by the sample provider rather than from assay-based typing. What the research found in general, with its limitations: Clinical and demographic metadata were provided uncurated, with the amount varying by source and participant.

TCRbeta CDR3 regions were amplified from genomic DNA using the immunoSEQ Assay, a bias-controlled multiplex PCR. In the original analysis: The number of nucleated cells in each sample was estimated by amplification of reference gene primers within the assay. To quantify the absolute abundance of each unique TCRbeta CDR3 rearrangement, sequence reads were collapsed and filtered. For each sample, productive Simpson clonality was calculated by taking the square root of Simpson's diversity index across productive rearrangements. TCRdb stores this immuneACCESS table with in-frame sequences only. Part of the clones is absent; in the studies checked, under half of the shortfall reflects unresolved V genes, and no reason is known for the rest. V, J and clone size reflect that table, while D and trimming were determined from the DNA. The sample data list under 200,000 clones, and about four fifths of these were observed just once. Approximately 6.2% of the sample goes to the ten largest clones.

Whole blood was collected in K2EDTA tubes by collaborating institutions according to the institutions' own protocols. For TCRbeta analysis, collaborators shipped samples as frozen whole blood, isolated PBMCs, or DNA extracted from either of those sample types. The chain employs TRBV5-6 and TRBJ1-2; a tentative D call is TRBD1 (6 bases match). The origin of this receptor is a man between 65 and 79 years old with active or convalescent COVID-19. Sequenced material: peripheral blood. The nucleotide sequence is TGTGCCAGCAGCTTTCTCACAGGGTCGTTTGGCTACACCTTC. Translated, this gives CASSFLTGSFGYTF.